This TCR beta chain stems from a study of T cell repertoires in cytomegalovirus infection. TCRdb re-called the reads with MiXCR, one entry per CDR3 protein. This sample yields approximately 600,000 distinct CDR3 sequences, of which roughly 42% are seen a single time; more than 40% belongs to the top ten. This clonotype was detected only a few times. Its antigen remains unidentified. CDR1 and CDR2 from the germline V gene are SGHRS and YFSETQ. The length of the CDR3 is 15 residues. Trimming stripped 4 bases from V and 7 bases from J, with 17 bases between. The TCR was taken from a human donor in good health (CMV status not recorded). Some clones in this sample may be carry-over from other donors' samples. This chain connects TRBV5-1 to TRBJ1-4, with D tentatively TRBD1 (5 bases). The material was cultured PBMCs, obtained from culture after CMV antigen stimulation. Here the CDR3 reads CASSPAGGGTEKLFF. The CDR3 DNA reads as TGCGCCAGCAGCCCCGCCGGGGGTGGAACTGAAAAACTGTTTTTT.